These 18 T cell receptor beta chains were all obtained from the same sample, sequenced in a study of human T cells and chemical hapten exposure. Time point: patch test 2, 6 weeks after DPC sensitization. Treatment of the sample: therapeutic diphenylcyclopropenone sensitization with weekly scalp DPC. Using its own MiXCR run on the RACE reads, TCRdb lists one record per CDR3 protein. The table shows just over 350,000 distinct CDR3 sequences, with about 6% occurring only once. The sequencing used whole blood, collected in connection with sensitization to the hapten diphenylcyclopropenone (DPC). The receptors were gathered from a woman under 30 with alopecia areata. Some clones in this sample may be carry-over from other donors' samples.

With regard to this clonotype: Being one base from a much bigger clone, this may be a read error. The chain employs TRBV12-3 or TRBV12-4 and TRBJ1-4, with no clear D. The ends were cut back, 6 bases at V and 0 bases at J, with 5 bases in the middle. The CDR3 extends over 13 amino acids. As DNA, the CDR3 is TGTGCCAGCAGACCCGCAACTAATGAAAAACTGTTTTTT. Encoded protein: CASRPATNEKLFF.

The V and J genes are TRBV5-5 and TRBJ2-7; no definite D call. Germline CDR1 is SGHKS and CDR2 is YYEKEE (reference sequence). V lost 1 base, J lost 2 bases, and 13 bases lay in between. The length of the CDR3 is 15 residues. The CDR3 spells CASSLMPANAYEQYF. DNA of the CDR3: TGTGCCAGCAGCTTGATGCCGGCTAATGCCTACGAGCAGTACTTC.

The chain links TRBV5-1 to TRBJ2-5, with a tentative D call TRBD2 (5 bases). The CDR3 is made up of 17 amino acids. Trimming removed 0 bases at V and 7 bases at J, with 22 bases between. The V gene's germline CDR1 is SGHRS and CDR2 YFSETQ. The CDR3 DNA is TGCGCCAGCAGCTTGGCCCCTTTGGATTCAACTGGAGGGACCCAGTACTTC. It encodes CASSLAPLDSTGGTQYF. The variable domain in full, with the rest retrieved from reference TRBV5-1 and TRBJ2-5, is KAGVTQTPRYLIKTRGQQVTLSCSPISGHRSVSWYQQTPGQGLQFLFEYFSETQRNKGNFPGRFSGRQFSNSRSEMNVSTLELGDSALYLCASSLAPLDSTGGTQYFGPGTRLLVL.

V usage is TRBV4-2 and J usage is TRBJ2-1; TRBD2 is a possible D gene (6 bases). This CDR3 is built from 16 residues. Trimming cost V 5 bases and J 2 bases, with 16 bases left between them. Germline lookup yields CDR1 LGHNA and CDR2 YNFKEQ. The CDR3 DNA follows: TGTGCCAGCAGCGGGGAGGTGGGGGAACCCTACAATGAGCAGTTCTTC. It specifies CASSGEVGEPYNEQFF.

As DNA, the CDR3 is TGTGCCAGCAGTTTTGGGGGCGTCCTGGACATTCAGTACTTC. Translated, it gives CASSFGGVLDIQYF. This chain joins TRBV12-3 or TRBV12-4 and TRBJ2-4; D perhaps matches TRBD1 (6 bases). The CDR3 consists of 14 residues. Trimming took 3 bases from V and 8 from J, leaving 14 bases between them.

Concerning this clonotype itself: Just one base apart from a much larger clone, this may be a read error. The rearrangement joins TRBV7-3 to TRBJ2-2; possibly TRBD2 for D (6 bases). Germline loops: CDR1 SGHTA, CDR2 FQGTGA. This CDR3 is built from 17 residues. The CDR3 region is CANSSLPDSGNTGELFF. CDR3 sequence (DNA): TGTGCCAACAGCTCCCTCCCCGATAGCGGGAACACCGGGGAGCTGTTTTTT. Drawing the rest from reference TRBV7-3 and TRBJ2-2, the complete variable domain is GAGVSQTPSNKVTEKGKYVELRCDPISGHTALYWYRQSLGQGPEFLIYFQGTGAADDSGLPNDRFFAVRPEGSVSTLKIQRTERGDSAVYLCANSSLPDSGNTGELFFGEGSRLTVL.

As for this clonotype: Since a much larger clone is just one base distant, this may be a read error. V is TRBV12-3 or TRBV12-4 and J is TRBJ1-6, with 7 nucleotides matching TRBD1. The CDR3 loop spans 14 amino acids. The CDR3, as DNA: TGTGCCAGCAGTTCGACAGGGACCAATTCACACCTCCACTTT. This gives the protein CASSSTGTNSHLHF.

This clonotype was counted many times. The chain carries TRBV7-2 and TRBJ2-5; TRBD2 aligns across 11 bases. The length of the CDR3 is 15 residues. CDR1 SGHTA and CDR2 FQGNSA come from the germline V gene. The V and J ends lost 4 bases and 4 bases, in that order; junction bases with no gene match: 5. CDR3 sequence reads: CASSSLAGGRETQYF. CDR3 DNA: TGTGCCAGCAGCTCGCTAGCGGGGGGTAGAGAGACCCAGTACTTC.

V gene TRBV5-1 combines with J gene TRBJ2-1; D gene unclear. The germline CDR1 and CDR2 sequences are SGHRS and YFSETQ. V was pared by 0 bases and J by 8 bases, with 18 bases between. CDR3 size: 16 residues. The CDR3 bases are TGCGCCAGCAGCTTGGCCACGGAACTGAGCGCCGATGAGCAGTTCTTC. Residues: CASSLATELSADEQFF. The variable domain in full, completed from reference TRBV5-1 and TRBJ2-1, reads KAGVTQTPRYLIKTRGQQVTLSCSPISGHRSVSWYQQTPGQGLQFLFEYFSETQRNKGNFPGRFSGRQFSNSRSEMNVSTLELGDSALYLCASSLATELSADEQFFGPGTRLTVL.

In this sample, this clonotype turned up a few times. The chain's CDR3 is CASSNLQNTDTQYF. CDR3 sequence (DNA): TGCGCCAGCAGCAACCTACAGAACACAGATACGCAGTATTTT. The chain recombines TRBV5-1 with TRBJ2-3; no reliable D call. Trimming stripped 4 bases from V and 2 bases from J, with 11 bases between. CDR1 is SGHRS, CDR2 YFSETQ, per germline. The CDR3 has 14 amino acids.

This clonotype was found many times. V usage is TRBV6-5 and J usage is TRBJ1-5, with D perhaps matching TRBD1 (5 bases). Trimming took 5 bases from V and 3 from J, leaving 11 bases between them. Per germline, CDR1 MNHEY and CDR2 SVGAGI. CDR3 size: 14 residues. This CDR3 is CASSAGQNNQPQHF. DNA for the CDR3: TGTGCCAGCAGTGCCGGACAAAACAATCAGCCCCAGCATTTT.

This chain joins TRBV4-3 and TRBJ1-2, with 9 bases identical to TRBD1. With V trimmed by 3 bases and J by 7 bases, 6 bases remained unmatched. This CDR3 has 14 residues. Germline values: CDR1 LGHNA, CDR2 YSLEER. The CDR3 region is CASSHGQGSGGYTF. In DNA form, the CDR3 reads TGCGCCAGCAGCCACGGACAGGGGAGCGGTGGCTACACCTTC.

This clonotype was seen repeatedly, ten times or more. The V gene is TRBV20-1, the J gene TRBJ1-2, with no clear D. V lost 7 bases and J lost 0, with 9 bases in between. This CDR3 has 12 residues. The germline gives CDR1 DFQATT, CDR2 SNEGSKA (reference sequence). The CDR3 sequence: CSGRRANYGYTF. The CDR3 nucleotides read TGCAGTGGTCGGCGGGCTAACTATGGCTACACCTTC.

This clonotype has more than one count but fewer than ten. The rearrangement uses TRBV10-3 and TRBJ2-7, with 9 positions matching TRBD2. Germline V gene data show CDR1 as ENHRY and CDR2 as SYGVKD. The CDR3 runs to 14 residues. Trimming cost V 10 bases and J 2 bases; bases outside gene matches: 9. CDR3 amino acids: CATTLSGGPYEQYF. The CDR3 DNA reads TGTGCCACCACGTTAAGCGGGGGGCCCTACGAGCAGTACTTC.

V and J are TRBV6-2 or TRBV6-3 and TRBJ1-5, with D perhaps matching TRBD1 (5 bases). The CDR3 loop spans 16 amino acids. Germline lookup yields CDR1 MNHEY and CDR2 SVGEGT. V lost 5 bases, J lost 5 bases, and 19 bases lay in between. The CDR3 nucleotides are TGTGCCAGCAGTCTACTACAGGTTTGGGGCGATCAGCCCCAGCATTTT. Its translation: CASSLLQVWGDQPQHF.

V gene TRBV29-1 combines with J gene TRBJ2-2; a possible D gene is TRBD1 (5 bases). CDR1 is SQVTM, CDR2 ANQGSEA, per germline. The ends were cut back, 6 bases at V and 4 bases at J, with 9 bases in the middle. There are 12 residues in the CDR3. CDR3 sequence: CSVSDSTGELFF. CDR3 DNA: TGCAGCGTCAGCGACAGCACCGGGGAGCTGTTTTTT.

Only a few counts were recorded for this clonotype. This chain links TRBV28 with TRBJ2-3; 11 nucleotides agree with TRBD2. V dropped 4 bases and J dropped 4; count of bases not matched to a gene: 7. CDR1 is MDHEN, CDR2 SYDVKM, per germline. The CDR3 length is 16 residues. Written as DNA, the CDR3 is TGTGCCAGCAGTTCCCCTAGCGGGGGGCGCCCAGATACGCAGTATTTT. This codes for CASSSPSGGRPDTQYF.

This clonotype has just a few counts. The CDR3 protein is CASRPQLGPGETQYF. CDR3 bases: TGCGCCAGCAGGCCCCAATTGGGTCCGGGGGAGACCCAGTACTTC. J is TRBJ2-5 and V is TRBV5-1, with D possibly being TRBD2 (5 bases). V lost 5 bases, J lost 5 bases, and 19 bases lay in between. CDR1 SGHRS and CDR2 YFSETQ come from the germline V gene. The CDR3 loop spans 15 amino acids.